The present T cell receptor beta chain was sequenced within a study of blood T cell repertoires in COVID-19. Overall study context: Collection of acute and convalescent COVID-19 samples took place in the United States, Italy and Spain.

Per the original data handling: Reference gene primer amplification in the assay estimated nucleated cell counts. Only in-frame clones appear in the TCRdb table, and some are missing; sequencing was by immunoSEQ multiplex PCR. For V, J and clone size, that table is used; D and trimming come from the DNA. The sample carries around 46,000 clones, approximately 80% recorded once. The germline V gene has CDR1 SGHNT and CDR2 YENEEA. Trimming removed 3 bases from V and 1 base from J, with 6 bases in between. The CDR3 is 13 residues long. This sequence joins TRBV11-3 and TRBJ1-1; D ambiguous. This TCR derives from a human donor with active or convalescent COVID-19. The donor label of this sample is uncertain. Material for sequencing was peripheral blood. The chain's CDR3 is CASSFMRNTEAFF. The CDR3, as DNA: TGTGCCAGCAGCTTTATGCGGAACACTGAAGCTTTCTTT.